A single sample is the source of the 24 T cell receptor beta chains below, sequenced in a study of blood T cell repertoires in COVID-19. Sequenced by immunoSEQ multiplex PCR; TCRdb stores in-frame clones only, minus some. The repertoire holds 200,000 to 300,000 clones, with 80% to 90% as singletons. Sequenced sample: peripheral blood. All receptors derive from a man aged 50 or older with acute or convalescent COVID-19.

The V gene is TRBV19, the J gene TRBJ2-2, with 13 positions matching TRBD2. Germline CDR1 is LNHDA and CDR2 is SQIVND (reference sequence). The CDR3 spans 17 residues. The V segment lost 6 bases and the J segment 2 bases; nucleotides outside the gene matches: 6. In DNA form, the CDR3 reads TGTGCCAGTAGGAGACTAGCGGGGGGACCAAACACCGGGGAGCTGTTTTTT. Encoded protein: CASRRLAGGPNTGELFF.

This chain links TRBV3-1 (or the pseudogene TRBV3-2) with TRBJ1-1; TRBD1 matches 11 bases. The CDR3 totals 16 residues. CDR1 is LGHDT, CDR2 YNNKEL, per germline (reference sequence). Trimming cost V 5 bases and J 6 bases; bases outside gene matches: 11. CDR3 region: CASSKPGQGVSAEAFF. The CDR3 DNA is TGTGCCAGCAGCAAGCCGGGACAGGGGGTTTCAGCTGAAGCTTTCTTT.

The chain carries TRBV11-3 and TRBJ2-7, with 7 bases matching TRBD2. Germline CDR1 reads SGHNT; CDR2 reads YENEEA. V trimming: 8 bases; J trimming: 7 bases; junction bases outside the gene matches: 8. The CDR3 is 12 amino acids. CDR3 amino acids: CASGAGPGEQYF. The CDR3 nucleotides are TGTGCCAGCGGAGCGGGGCCGGGGGAGCAGTACTTC. The complete variable domain, with remaining parts taken from reference TRBV11-3 and TRBJ2-7, reads EAGVVQSPRYKIIEKKQPVAFWCNPISGHNTLYWYLQNLGQGPELLIRYENEEAVDDSQLPKDRFSAERLKGVDSTLKIQPAELGDSAVYLCASGAGPGEQYFGPGTRLTVT.

This clone was counted once. The chain combines TRBV7-6 with TRBJ1-2; 7 nucleotides match TRBD1. CDR3 size: 17 residues. The V gene end was trimmed by 5 bases and the J gene end by 8 bases; junction bases not matched to a gene: 20. In germline, CDR1 is SGHVS, CDR2 FNYEAQ. The CDR3 is CASSLNPGTALARGYTF. The CDR3 bases are TGTGCCAGCAGCCTAAATCCCGGGACAGCCCTCGCTCGGGGCTACACCTTC. Variable domain in full (rest from reference TRBV7-6 and TRBJ1-2): GAGVSQSPRYKVTKRGQDVALRCDPISGHVSLYWYRQALGQGPEFLTYFNYEAQQDKSGLPNDRFSAERPEGSISTLTIQRTEQRDSAMYRCASSLNPGTALARGYTFGSGTRLTVV.

In its sample, this clone was seen a few times. The gene calls are TRBV6-5 and TRBJ1-1, with a possible D match to TRBD1 (6 bases). V lost 5 bases and J lost 2, with 9 bases in between. Germline CDR1 reads MNHEY; CDR2 reads SVGAGI. This CDR3 is 13 amino acids long. In DNA form, the CDR3 reads TGTGCCAGCAGTACAGGGACCAACACTGAAGCTTTCTTT. This gives the protein CASSTGTNTEAFF.

The chain couples TRBV25-1 to TRBJ1-6; D perhaps matches TRBD1 (6 bases). V gave up 8 bases and J gave up 10 bases, with 21 bases separating them. The germline V gene has CDR1 MGHDK and CDR2 SYGVNS. The CDR3 extends over 15 amino acids. The CDR3 loop is CASSLNVGGRSPLHF. CDR3 DNA sequence: TGTGCCAGCTCTCTAAACGTGGGGGGGCGATCACCCCTCCACTTT.

The CDR3 DNA reads as TGTGCCAGCAGCCCCGGCGGAGGGGCCCCTAGCTCCTACAATGAGCAGTTCTTC. Its protein is CASSPGGGAPSSYNEQFF. This chain uses TRBV5-5 with TRBJ2-1; perhaps TRBD2 as D (6 bases). Germline V gene data show CDR1 as SGHKS and CDR2 as YYEKEE (reference sequence). Trimming left V 4 bases short and J 0 bases short, with 20 bases between. The CDR3 loop spans 18 amino acids.

The V and J genes are TRBV24-1 and TRBJ2-6; 11 bases align to TRBD1. The CDR3 has 16 amino acids. From germline, CDR1 is KGHDR and CDR2 SFDVKD. V lost 5 bases and J lost 2; bases outside the gene matches: 1. CDR3 bases: TGTGCCACCAGTGGGACAGGGGGCACTGGGGCCAACGTCCTGACTTTC. It codes for CATSGTGGTGANVLTF.

The genes are TRBV7-3 and TRBJ2-3; D call uncertain. The CDR3 sequence is 14 residues long. V dropped 2 bases and J dropped 5 bases, with 11 bases sitting between them. Per germline, CDR1 SGHTA and CDR2 FQGTGA. The CDR3 nucleotides are TGTGCCAGCAGCTTATTGCCGGGTAGAGATACGCAGTATTTT. This codes for CASSLLPGRDTQYF.

V usage is TRBV7-6 and J usage is TRBJ1-1; TRBD1 matches 8 bases. The germline V gene encodes CDR1 SGHVS and CDR2 FNYEAQ. CDR3 length: 15 amino acids. Losses at the gene ends were 1 base for V and 4 bases for J; bases not matched to a gene: 5. CDR3 DNA: TGTGCCAGCAGCTTAGGGCAGGGGGCGGCCACTGAAGCTTTCTTT. Residues: CASSLGQGAATEAFF.

The gene calls are TRBV3-1 (or the pseudogene TRBV3-2) and TRBJ1-5; D uncertain. In germline, CDR1 is LGHDT, CDR2 YNNKEL (reference sequence). With 0 bases removed from V and 5 bases from J, the gap between germline ends came to 8 bases. The length of the CDR3 is 14 residues. CDR3 sequence: CASSQESAYQPQHF. CDR3 in DNA: TGTGCCAGCAGCCAAGAGTCCGCGTATCAGCCCCAGCATTTT.

The rearrangement uses TRBV5-4 and TRBJ2-1, with TRBD1 as a possible D gene (5 bases). Trimming took off 3 bases at V and 5 bases at J, with 12 bases between the two ends. Germline lookup yields CDR1 SGHNT and CDR2 YYREEE (reference sequence). This CDR3 is built from 14 residues. The CDR3 DNA reads TGTGCCAGCAGCTCACTACAGGATAACAATGAGCAGTTCTTC. Protein sequence: CASSSLQDNNEQFF. Based on the CDR3 plus reference TRBV5-4 and TRBJ2-1, the full variable domain is ETGVTQSPTHLIKTRGQQVTLRCSSQSGHNTVSWYQQALGQGPQFIFQYYREEENGRGNFPPRFSGLQFPNYSSELNVNALELDDSALYLCASSSLQDNNEQFFGPGTRLTVL.

This chain uses TRBV11-3 with TRBJ2-2, with TRBD2 as a possible D gene (5 bases). The CDR3 extends over 14 amino acids. Germline V lookup: CDR1 SGHNT, CDR2 YENEEA. V dropped 5 bases and J dropped 1 base, with 8 bases sitting between them. CDR3 loop: CASSAGENTGELFF. The DNA of the CDR3 is TGTGCCAGCAGCGCCGGGGAGAACACCGGGGAGCTGTTTTTT.

This chain uses TRBV27 with TRBJ1-2; D gene unclear. This CDR3 is built from 12 residues. Germline CDR1 MNHEY, CDR2 SMNVEV (reference sequence). V was clipped by 4 bases and J by 2 bases, with 5 bases between them. The CDR3 here is CASSSGNYGYTF. The CDR3 DNA reads as TGTGCCAGCAGTTCGGGGAACTATGGCTACACCTTC.

The chain recombines TRBV5-4 with TRBJ2-1, with D tentatively TRBD1 (5 bases). Germline V gene lookup returns CDR1 SGHNT and CDR2 YYREEE (reference sequence). The V and J ends lost 4 bases and 1 base respectively, with 12 bases between them. This CDR3 contains 15 residues. Here the CDR3 DNA reads TGTGCCAGCAGCCCGCAGGGTGGATCCTACAATGAGCAGTTCTTC. Translating gives CASSPQGGSYNEQFF.

V gene TRBV14 combines with J gene TRBJ2-7; TRBD2 aligns across 9 bases. This CDR3 spans 15 amino acids. Germline CDR1 reads SGHDN; CDR2 reads FVKESK. The V gene end was trimmed by 1 base and the J gene end by 6 bases; junction bases not matched to a gene: 7. DNA for the CDR3: TGTGCCAGCAGCCAAGTAGCGGGAGCGTTTTCCGAGCAGTACTTC. This codes for CASSQVAGAFSEQYF.

The genes are TRBV18 and TRBJ1-6; 10 bases are a match to TRBD1. J lost 8 bases, V lost 1 base, and 2 bases had no gene match. The germline V gene has CDR1 KGHSH and CDR2 LQKENI. The CDR3 totals 15 residues. In DNA, the CDR3 is TGTGCCAGCTCACCACTAGGGACAGGGGATTCACCCCTCCACTTT. It translates to CASSPLGTGDSPLHF. The complete variable domain, with remaining parts taken from reference TRBV18 and TRBJ1-6, reads NAGVMQNPRHLVRRRGQEARLRCSPMKGHSHVYWYRQLPEEGLKFMVYLQKENIIDESGMPKERFSAEFPKEGPSILRIQQVVRGDSAAYFCASSPLGTGDSPLHFGNGTRLTVT.

The rearrangement uses TRBV5-4 and TRBJ1-6; a weak D match, TRBD1 (5 bases). V lost 0 bases and J 1 base, leaving 8 bases between the germline ends. Germline CDR1 SGHNT, CDR2 YYREEE (reference sequence). CDR3 size: 16 residues. The CDR3 DNA is TGTGCCAGCAGCTTGGGGGGGGGTTCCTATAATTCACCCCTCCACTTT. Protein: CASSLGGGSYNSPLHF.

Details on this clone: This CDR3 is also generated by other DNA sequences in the sample. The genes are TRBV7-9 and TRBJ1-1; D is undetermined. V gave up 1 base and J gave up 1 base, with 4 bases separating them. The CDR3 spans 13 residues. Germline CDR1 is SEHNR and CDR2 is FQNEAQ (reference sequence). This CDR3 is CASSLGANTEAFF. DNA for the CDR3: TGTGCCAGCAGCTTAGGCGCGAACACTGAAGCTTTCTTT.

The chain couples TRBV10-3 to TRBJ1-5; D is unclear. Germline V CDR1 and CDR2: ENHRY, SYGVKD. V shed 2 bases and J shed 5 bases, with 13 bases lying between them. The CDR3 has 15 residues. The CDR3 nucleotides are TGTGCCATCAGTGAGAATGGCCTCCCCGATCAGCCCCAGCATTTT. This sequence encodes CAISENGLPDQPQHF.

The rearrangement joins TRBV2 to TRBJ2-7, with TRBD2 matching 13 bases. The ends lost 6 bases at V and 4 bases at J; junction bases unmatched: 6. Germline V lookup: CDR1 SNHLY, CDR2 FYNNEI. The CDR3 has 15 amino acids. This CDR3 reads CASRPTSGGIYEQYF. CDR3 coding DNA: TGTGCCAGCAGACCGACTAGCGGGGGGATTTACGAGCAGTACTTC.

This clone was recorded only once. This sequence joins TRBV29-1 and TRBJ2-1; perhaps TRBD1 as D (5 bases). CDR1 and CDR2 from the germline V gene are SQVTM and ANQGSEA. The CDR3 contains 13 residues. V lost 7 bases, J lost 5 bases, and 15 bases lay in between. CDR3: CSGSRAINNEQFF. CDR3 nucleotides: TGCAGCGGTTCCAGGGCCATCAACAATGAGCAGTTCTTC.

V is TRBV19 and J is TRBJ2-1; 15 bases line up with TRBD2. Germline trimming cut 8 bases from V and 5 bases from J; bases unmatched to any gene: 7. Per the germline V gene, CDR1 is LNHDA and CDR2 is SQIVND (reference sequence). The CDR3 has 16 residues. This chain's CDR3 is CASGGLAGGPNNEQFF. In DNA form, the CDR3 reads TGTGCCAGTGGCGGACTAGCGGGAGGGCCAAACAATGAGCAGTTCTTC.

The chain links TRBV6-6 to TRBJ1-6; D uncertain. CDR3 size: 15 residues. Germline CDR1 reads MNHNY; CDR2 reads SVGAGI (reference sequence). V was clipped by 7 bases and J by 4 bases, with 14 bases between them. DNA of the CDR3: TGTGCCAGCACCGACGTGCGGGTTTATAATTCACCCCTCCACTTT. Protein sequence: CASTDVRVYNSPLHF.